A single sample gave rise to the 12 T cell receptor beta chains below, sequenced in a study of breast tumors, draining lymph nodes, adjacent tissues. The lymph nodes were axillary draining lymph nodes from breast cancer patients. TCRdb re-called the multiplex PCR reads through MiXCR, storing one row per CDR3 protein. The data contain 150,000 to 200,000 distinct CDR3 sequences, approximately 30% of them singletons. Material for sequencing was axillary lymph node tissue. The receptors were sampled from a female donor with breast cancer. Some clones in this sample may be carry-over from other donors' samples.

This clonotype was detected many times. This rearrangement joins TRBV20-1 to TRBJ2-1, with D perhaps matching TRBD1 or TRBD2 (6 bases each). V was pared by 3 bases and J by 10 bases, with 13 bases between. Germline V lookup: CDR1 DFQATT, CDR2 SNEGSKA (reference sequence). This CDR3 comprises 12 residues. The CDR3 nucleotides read TGCAGTGCTAGGCGGCAAGGGGGGGAGCAGTTCTTC. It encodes CSARRQGGEQFF.

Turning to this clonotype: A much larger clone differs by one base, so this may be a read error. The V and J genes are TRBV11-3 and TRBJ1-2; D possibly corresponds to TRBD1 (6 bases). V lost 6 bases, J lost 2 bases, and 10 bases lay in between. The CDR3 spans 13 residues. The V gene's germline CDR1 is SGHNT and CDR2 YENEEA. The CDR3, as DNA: TGTGCCAGCAGGGGACACGAAAACTATGGCTACACCTTC. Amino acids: CASRGHENYGYTF.

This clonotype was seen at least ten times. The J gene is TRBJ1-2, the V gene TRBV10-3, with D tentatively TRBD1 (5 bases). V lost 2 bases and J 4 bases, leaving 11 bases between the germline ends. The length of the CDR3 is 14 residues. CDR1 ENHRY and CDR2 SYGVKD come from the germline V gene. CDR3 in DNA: TGTGCCATCAGTGAGGAACAGGCTTTCTATGGCTACACCTTC. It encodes CAISEEQAFYGYTF.

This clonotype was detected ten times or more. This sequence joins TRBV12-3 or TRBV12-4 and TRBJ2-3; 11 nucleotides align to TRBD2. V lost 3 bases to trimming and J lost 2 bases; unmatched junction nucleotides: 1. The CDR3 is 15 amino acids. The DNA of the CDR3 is TGTGCCAGCAGTTTTAGCGGGAGGGACACAGATACGCAGTATTTT. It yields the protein CASSFSGRDTDTQYF.

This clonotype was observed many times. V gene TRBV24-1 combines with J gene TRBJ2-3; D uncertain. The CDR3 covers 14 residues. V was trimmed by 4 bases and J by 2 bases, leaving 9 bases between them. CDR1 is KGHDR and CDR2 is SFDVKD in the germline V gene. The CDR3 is CATSEGQDTDTQYF. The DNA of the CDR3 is TGTGCCACCAGTGAGGGTCAGGACACAGATACGCAGTATTTT.

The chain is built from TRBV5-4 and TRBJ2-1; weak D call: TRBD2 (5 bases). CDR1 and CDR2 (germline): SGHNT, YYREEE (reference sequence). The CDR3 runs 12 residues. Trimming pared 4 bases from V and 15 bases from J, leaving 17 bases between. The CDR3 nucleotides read TGTGCCAGCAGCCCCCCGGGTCTAGAGGGGTTCTTC. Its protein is CASSPPGLEGFF.

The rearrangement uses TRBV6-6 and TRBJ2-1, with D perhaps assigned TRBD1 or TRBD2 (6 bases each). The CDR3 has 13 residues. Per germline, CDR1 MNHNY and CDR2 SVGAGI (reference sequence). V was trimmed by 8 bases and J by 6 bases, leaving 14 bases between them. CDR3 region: CASATGAGNEQFF. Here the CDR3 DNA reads TGTGCCAGCGCGACGGGGGCAGGCAATGAGCAGTTCTTC.

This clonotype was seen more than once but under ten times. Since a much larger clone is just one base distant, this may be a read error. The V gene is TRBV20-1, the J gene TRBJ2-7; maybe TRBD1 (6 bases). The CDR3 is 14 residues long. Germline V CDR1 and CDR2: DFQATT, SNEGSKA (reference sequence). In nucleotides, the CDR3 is TGCAGTGCTAGACCCACAGGGAGCTCCTCCGAGCAGTACTTC. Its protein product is CSARPTGSSSEQYF.

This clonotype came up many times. The CDR3 DNA reads as TGTGCCAGTAGTCCCAGTAGCGGGGGGGCAAATGAGCAGTTCTTC. This translates into CASSPSSGGANEQFF. The chain links TRBV19 to TRBJ2-1; 11 nucleotides align to TRBD2. This CDR3 spans 15 amino acids. Germline loops: CDR1 LNHDA, CDR2 SQIVND (reference sequence). V dropped 5 bases and J dropped 7; count of bases not matched to a gene: 7.

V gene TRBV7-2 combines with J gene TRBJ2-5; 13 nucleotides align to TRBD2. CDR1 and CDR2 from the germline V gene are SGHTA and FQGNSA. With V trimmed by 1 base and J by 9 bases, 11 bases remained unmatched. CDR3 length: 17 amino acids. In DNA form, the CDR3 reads TGTGCCAGCAGCTTAGTCACTAGCGGGGGGGCCGGGGAGGCCCAGTACTTC. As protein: CASSLVTSGGAGEAQYF.

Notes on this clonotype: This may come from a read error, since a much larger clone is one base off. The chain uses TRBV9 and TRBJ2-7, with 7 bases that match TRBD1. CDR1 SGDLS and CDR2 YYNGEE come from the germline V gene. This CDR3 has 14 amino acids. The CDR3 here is CASSVGQSSHEQSF. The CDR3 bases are TGTGCCAGCAGCGTGGGACAGTCTAGTCACGAGCAGTCCTTC.

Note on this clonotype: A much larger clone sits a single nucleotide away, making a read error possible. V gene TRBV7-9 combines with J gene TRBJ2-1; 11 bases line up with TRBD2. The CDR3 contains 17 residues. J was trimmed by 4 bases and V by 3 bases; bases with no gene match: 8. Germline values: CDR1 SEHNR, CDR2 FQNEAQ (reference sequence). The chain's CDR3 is CASSFPGTSGAYNEQFF. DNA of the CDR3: TGTGCCAGCAGCTTCCCCGGGACTAGCGGAGCTTACAATGAGCAGTTCTTC.